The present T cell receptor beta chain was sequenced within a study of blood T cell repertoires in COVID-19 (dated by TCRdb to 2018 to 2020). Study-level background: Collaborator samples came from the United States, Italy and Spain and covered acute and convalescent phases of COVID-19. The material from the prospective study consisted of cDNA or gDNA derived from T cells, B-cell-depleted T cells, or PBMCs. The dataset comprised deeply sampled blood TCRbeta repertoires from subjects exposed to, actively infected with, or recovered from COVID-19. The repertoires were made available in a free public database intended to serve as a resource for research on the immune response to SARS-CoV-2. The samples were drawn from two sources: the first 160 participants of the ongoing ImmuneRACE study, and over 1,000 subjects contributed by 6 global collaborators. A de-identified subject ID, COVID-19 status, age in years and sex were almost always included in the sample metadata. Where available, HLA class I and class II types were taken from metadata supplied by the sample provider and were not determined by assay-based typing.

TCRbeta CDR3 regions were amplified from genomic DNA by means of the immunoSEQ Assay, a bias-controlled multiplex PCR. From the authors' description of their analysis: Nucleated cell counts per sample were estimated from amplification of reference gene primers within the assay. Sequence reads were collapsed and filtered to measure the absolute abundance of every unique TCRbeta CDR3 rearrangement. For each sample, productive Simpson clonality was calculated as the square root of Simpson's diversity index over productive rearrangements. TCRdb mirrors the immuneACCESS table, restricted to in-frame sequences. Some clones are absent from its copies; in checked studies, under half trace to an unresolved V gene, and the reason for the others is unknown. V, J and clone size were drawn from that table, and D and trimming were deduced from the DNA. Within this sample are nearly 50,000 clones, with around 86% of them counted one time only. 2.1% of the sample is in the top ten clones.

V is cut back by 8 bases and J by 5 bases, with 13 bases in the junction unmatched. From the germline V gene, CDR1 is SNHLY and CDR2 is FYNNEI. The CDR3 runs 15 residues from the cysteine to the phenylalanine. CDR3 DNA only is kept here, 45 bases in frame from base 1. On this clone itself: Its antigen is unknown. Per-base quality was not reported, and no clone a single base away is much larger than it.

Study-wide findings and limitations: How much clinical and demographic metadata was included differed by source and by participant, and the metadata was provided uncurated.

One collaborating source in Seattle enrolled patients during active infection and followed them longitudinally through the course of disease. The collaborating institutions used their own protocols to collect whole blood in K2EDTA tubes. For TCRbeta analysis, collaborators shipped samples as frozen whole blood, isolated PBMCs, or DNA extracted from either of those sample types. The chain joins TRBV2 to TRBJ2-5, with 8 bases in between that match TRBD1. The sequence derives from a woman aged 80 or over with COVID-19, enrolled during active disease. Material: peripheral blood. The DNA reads TGTGCCAGCCGATTGACAGGGGTCTCTGGGGAGACCCAGTACTTC. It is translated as CASRLTGVSGETQYF.